The TCR beta chain described here comes from a study of T-cell reconstitution after alpha-beta-depleted transplantation in children. Preparation of the TCRbeta library involved a method that used unique molecular identifiers. From the PCR reads, TCRdb called clonotypes with MiXCR, one entry per CDR3 protein. The table records roughly 790,000 distinct CDR3 sequences, around 17% of them present only once. This clonotype showed up just a few times. Its antigen remains unknown. General study results and limits: Expanded graft clones, several hundred of them, were reportedly the source of alpha-beta T cells about two months after transplant.

The CDR3 length is 14 residues. Germline lookup yields CDR1 SEHNR and CDR2 FQNEAQ (reference sequence). V shed 5 bases and J shed 7 bases, with 15 bases lying between them. The starting material was PBMCs, mostly from graft donor cells, obtained 360 days after TCRalphabeta/CD19-depleted stem cell transplant. The sequence was collected from a male patient under 18 who had a stem cell transplant for acute lymphoblastic leukemia, so the T cells may come from the graft donor. J is TRBJ2-1 and V is TRBV7-9; either TRBD1 or TRBD2 may fit D (7 bases each). Written as DNA, the CDR3 is TGTGCCAGCAGCCAGGGGGGAGGGAGGAATGAGCAGTTCTTC. As protein: CASSQGGGRNEQFF.